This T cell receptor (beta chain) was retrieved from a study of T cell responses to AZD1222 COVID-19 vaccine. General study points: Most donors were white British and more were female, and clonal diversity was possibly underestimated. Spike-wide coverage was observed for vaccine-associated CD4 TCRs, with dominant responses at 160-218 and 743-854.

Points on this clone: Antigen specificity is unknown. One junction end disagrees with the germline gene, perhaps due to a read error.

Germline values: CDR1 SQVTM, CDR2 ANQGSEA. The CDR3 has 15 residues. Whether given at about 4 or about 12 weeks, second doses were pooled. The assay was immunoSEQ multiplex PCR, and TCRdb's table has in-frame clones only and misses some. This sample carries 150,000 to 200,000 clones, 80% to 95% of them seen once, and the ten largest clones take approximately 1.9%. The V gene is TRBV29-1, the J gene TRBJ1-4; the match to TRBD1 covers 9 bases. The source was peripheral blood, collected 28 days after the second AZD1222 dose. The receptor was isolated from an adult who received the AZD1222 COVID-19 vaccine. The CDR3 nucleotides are TGCAGCGTCGTCGGGACAGGGCGGGCTAAGGAAAAACTGTTTTTT. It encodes CSVVGTGRAKEKLFF.